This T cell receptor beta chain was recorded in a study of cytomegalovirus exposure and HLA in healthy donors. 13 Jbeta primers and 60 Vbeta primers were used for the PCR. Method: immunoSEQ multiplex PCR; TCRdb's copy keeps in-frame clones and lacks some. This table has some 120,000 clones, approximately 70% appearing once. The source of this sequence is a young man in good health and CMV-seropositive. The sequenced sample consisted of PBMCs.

The DNA for the CDR3 is TGTGCCAGCAGCGCGAGCGGTAACACCGGGGAGCTGTTTTTT. Its translation: CASSASGNTGELFF. This sequence joins TRBV7-9 and TRBJ2-2, with a weak D call TRBD2 (5 bases). Trimming took off 5 bases at V and 2 bases at J, with 9 bases between the two ends. In germline, CDR1 is SEHNR, CDR2 FQNEAQ (reference sequence). The CDR3 is 14 residues long.